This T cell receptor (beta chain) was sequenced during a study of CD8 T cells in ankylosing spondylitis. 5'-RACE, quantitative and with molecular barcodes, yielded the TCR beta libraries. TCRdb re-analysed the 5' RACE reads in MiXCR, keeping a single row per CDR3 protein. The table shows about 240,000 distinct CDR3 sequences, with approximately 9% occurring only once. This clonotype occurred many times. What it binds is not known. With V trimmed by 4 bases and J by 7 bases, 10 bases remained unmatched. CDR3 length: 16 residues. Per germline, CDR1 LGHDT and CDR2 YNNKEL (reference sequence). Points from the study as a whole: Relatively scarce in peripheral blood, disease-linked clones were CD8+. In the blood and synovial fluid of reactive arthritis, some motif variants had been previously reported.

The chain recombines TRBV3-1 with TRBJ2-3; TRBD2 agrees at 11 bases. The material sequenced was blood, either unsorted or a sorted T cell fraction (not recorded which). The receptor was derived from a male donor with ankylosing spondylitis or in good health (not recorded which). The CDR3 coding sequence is TGTGCCAGCAGCCCCTCGGGTGTAGCGGGAGGGCATACGCAGTATTTT. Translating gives CASSPSGVAGGHTQYF.